This record concerns one T cell receptor (beta chain) sequence. From germline, CDR1 is MDHEN and CDR2 SYDVKM. The CDR3 extends over 17 amino acids. Unmatched junction bases numbered 12, after V lost 5 bases and J lost 9 bases. This sample is drawn from a study of shared T cell receptors in the human thymus. The protocol was immunoSEQ multiplex PCR, while the TCRdb copy is restricted to in-frame clones and leaves out a portion. The table records 630,000 or so clones, more than 70% of them present only once. The data were also submitted as part of a second study, on human thymus T cells. This second study notes: Donor material was obtained from healthy Finnish infants undergoing corrective surgery for congenital heart defects. Obtained as resections during corrective heart surgery, the thymus tissue was then studied.

The sequencing input was thymocytes. This TCR came from a boy less than two years old with a congenital heart defect. The V gene is TRBV28, the J gene TRBJ1-6, with 11 bases identical to TRBD1. CDR3 amino acids: CASSPGDRGWVGSPLHF. The CDR3 nucleotides read TGTGCCAGCAGTCCTGGGGACAGGGGGTGGGTCGGTTCACCCCTCCACTTT.